This T cell receptor (beta chain) was identified in a study of blood T cell repertoires in COVID-19. Study-wide background: Collection of acute and convalescent COVID-19 samples took place in the United States, Italy and Spain. The analysed material was cDNA or gDNA that came from T cells, B-cell-depleted T cells, or PBMCs.

Sequencing was performed with immunoSEQ multiplex PCR; in TCRdb, only in-frame clones are kept and a portion is missing. The data contain 50,000 or so clones, about 90% of them seen just once; the ten biggest clones take up around a sixth. Trimming left V 1 base short and J 5 bases short, with 6 bases between. This CDR3 has 13 residues. The chain has TRBV12-3 or TRBV12-4 and TRBJ1-5, with D possibly TRBD1 on 5 matching bases. This TCR came from a human donor with active COVID-19. The donor label of this sample is uncertain. The sequencing input was peripheral blood. CDR3 in amino acids: CASSLGGDQPQHF. In DNA, the CDR3 is TGTGCCAGCAGTTTAGGGGGGGATCAGCCCCAGCATTTT.